This T cell receptor beta chain comes out of a study of cytomegalovirus exposure and HLA in healthy donors. At the level of the study: Most donors, 81% of a few hundred genotyped, fell in the Caucasian-associated ancestry cluster.

The trim removed 3 bases at V and 3 bases at J, leaving 5 bases unmatched. Germline V gene data show CDR1 as SGHDT and CDR2 as YYEEEE. The length of the CDR3 is 15 residues. Absent from the records is this donor's CMV serostatus. The study ran its PCR with 60 Vbeta and 13 Jbeta primers. Assay: immunoSEQ multiplex PCR; the TCRdb copy retains only in-frame clones and omits some. This table has approximately 180,000 clones, more than 60% appearing once. The sequencing sample was made of PBMCs. The receptor's source is a human donor in good health. The chain carries TRBV5-6 and TRBJ1-5; 8 bases are a match to TRBD1. DNA of the CDR3: TGTGCCAGCAGCTGGGGGACAGGTGCCAATCAGCCCCAGCATTTT. It codes for CASSWGTGANQPQHF.